The 30 T cell receptor beta chains in this list originate from one sample, sequenced in a study of control samples from healthy donors and cancer patients (dated by TCRdb to 2020 to 2021). To prepare the library, the immunoSEQ multiplex PCR assay was applied. TCRdb provides this immuneACCESS table in a form limited to in-frame rearrangements. Some clones are lacking; in checked studies, under half of them reflect an unresolved V gene, and why the rest are absent is not known. This sample holds about 54,000 clones; around 97% were observed only once. The top ten hold around 1.9% of the sample. Sequenced material: blood. These receptors were obtained from a woman between 25 and 40 years old in good health.

The rearrangement uses TRBV28 and TRBJ2-7; 8 nucleotides match TRBD1. CDR1 is MDHEN, CDR2 SYDVKM, per germline. The trim removed 5 bases at V and 3 bases at J, leaving 6 bases unmatched. The CDR3 totals 14 residues. The CDR3 DNA reads TGTGCCAGCAGTATGCGGACAGGGAGCTACGAGCAGTACTTC. It is translated as CASSMRTGSYEQYF.

This chain joins TRBV28 and TRBJ1-5, with TRBD1 identical over 9 bases. The germline V gene encodes CDR1 MDHEN and CDR2 SYDVKM. CDR3 length equals 14 residues. V shed 6 bases and J 1 base; nucleotides not matched to a gene: 1. This CDR3 is CASSGTGSNQPQHF. In nucleotides, the CDR3 is TGTGCCAGCAGCGGGACAGGGAGCAATCAGCCCCAGCATTTT.

This rearrangement joins TRBV2 to TRBJ2-7; 8 bases agree with TRBD1. The CDR3 consists of 14 residues. Trimming took 4 bases from V and 5 from J; bases not matched to a gene: 7. CDR1 and CDR2 (germline): SNHLY, FYNNEI. This CDR3 reads CASSVPGGHDEQYF. The DNA for the CDR3 is TGTGCCAGCAGTGTACCAGGGGGCCACGACGAGCAGTACTTC.

This clone has only one observation. The gene calls are TRBV6-1 and TRBJ2-3; 9 bases agree with TRBD2. Trimming took 3 bases from V and 2 from J; bases not matched to a gene: 3. The CDR3 contains 15 residues. Germline lookup yields CDR1 MNHNS and CDR2 SASEGT. This CDR3 is CASSERTSDTDTQYF. CDR3 in DNA: TGTGCCAGCAGTGAGAGGACTAGCGACACAGATACGCAGTATTTT.

The V call is TRBV27, the J call TRBJ2-1, with 10 bases fitting TRBD1. CDR3 length: 15 amino acids. Trimming at V came to 2 bases and at J to 7 bases, leaving 5 bases not matched to a gene. Germline values: CDR1 MNHEY, CDR2 SMNVEV (reference sequence). The CDR3 loop is CASSLDRGQWNEQFF. The CDR3 coding sequence is TGTGCCAGCAGTTTAGACAGGGGGCAGTGGAATGAGCAGTTCTTC.

Regarding this clone: This sample includes further DNA sequences coding for the same CDR3. The chain combines TRBV28 with TRBJ1-1, with D possibly matching TRBD1 (6 bases). The CDR3 loop spans 13 amino acids. The germline V gene encodes CDR1 MDHEN and CDR2 SYDVKM. Trimming removed 6 bases at V and 5 bases at J, with 13 bases between. As DNA, the CDR3 is TGTGCCAGCAGAACATACAGGGATACTGAAGCTTTCTTT. Protein: CASRTYRDTEAFF.

CDR3 sequence reads: CASSTLGSGPSGANVLTF. Here the CDR3 DNA reads TGTGCCAGCAGTACCCTAGGGTCAGGGCCATCTGGGGCCAACGTCCTGACTTTC. The J gene is TRBJ2-6, the V gene TRBV7-9; possibly TRBD1 for D (5 bases). Germline CDR1 is SEHNR and CDR2 is FQNEAQ (reference sequence). V gave up 6 bases and J gave up 1 base, with 19 bases separating them. This CDR3 has 18 amino acids.

The CDR3 DNA is TGTGCCAGCAGCTTAACAGGGAATCAGCCCCAGCATTTT. Protein: CASSLTGNQPQHF. J is TRBJ1-5 and V is TRBV11-2; D perhaps matches TRBD1 (6 bases). The CDR3 loop spans 13 amino acids. Trimming removed 2 bases from V and 4 bases from J, with 6 bases in between. From germline, CDR1 is SGHAT and CDR2 FQNNGV.

The J gene is TRBJ2-5, the V gene TRBV28, with 16 bases matching TRBD2. The CDR3 covers 16 residues. Germline V lookup: CDR1 MDHEN, CDR2 SYDVKM. J was trimmed by 4 bases and V by 5 bases; bases with no gene match: 4. The CDR3: CASSPGTSGRVETQYF. The CDR3 bases are TGTGCCAGCAGTCCAGGGACTAGCGGGAGGGTAGAGACCCAGTACTTC.

The V and J genes are TRBV28 and TRBJ1-5; D call uncertain. The length of the CDR3 is 14 residues. The germline gives CDR1 MDHEN, CDR2 SYDVKM. The V end lost 4 bases, the J end lost 0 bases, and 7 bases lay between the germline ends. CDR3 DNA: TGTGCCAGCAGTTCACCCCTTAGCAATCAGCCCCAGCATTTT. Translating it yields CASSSPLSNQPQHF.

The rearrangement links TRBV6-5 to TRBJ1-1; possibly TRBD1 for D (5 bases). The ends were cut back, 5 bases at V and 0 bases at J, with 13 bases in the middle. The germline CDR1 and CDR2 sequences are MNHEY and SVGAGI. The CDR3 is 15 amino acids. CDR3 in amino acids: CASSNRDGLNTEAFF. The CDR3 DNA reads TGTGCCAGCAGTAACCGGGACGGACTGAACACTGAAGCTTTCTTT.

This chain uses TRBV3-1 (or the pseudogene TRBV3-2) with TRBJ2-4, with 11 bases lining up with TRBD1. The V gene end was trimmed by 4 bases and the J gene end by 0 bases; junction bases not matched to a gene: 5. Germline V CDR1 and CDR2: LGHDT, YNNKEL (reference sequence). CDR3 length equals 17 residues. CDR3 nucleotides: TGTGCCAGCAGCCGGGGGACAGGGGGGAGAGCCAAAAACATTCAGTACTTC. It encodes CASSRGTGGRAKNIQYF.

The chain joins TRBV29-1 to TRBJ2-7; D perhaps matches TRBD2 (5 bases). In germline, CDR1 is SQVTM, CDR2 ANQGSEA. V was cut by 4 bases and J by 0 bases, with 10 bases left in between. This CDR3 has 13 amino acids. The CDR3 DNA is TGCAGCGTTGCGGGGAGTTCCTCCTACGAGCAGTACTTC. This translates into CSVAGSSSYEQYF.

V is TRBV10-1 and J is TRBJ1-1; 8 bases map to TRBD1. Looked up from germline, CDR1 is WNHNN and CDR2 is SYGVQD (reference sequence). V lost 2 bases and J lost 0; bases outside the gene matches: 2. The CDR3 extends over 15 amino acids. The CDR3 DNA reads as TGCGCCAGCAGTGAGAGGGACAGGATGAACACTGAAGCTTTCTTT. It yields the protein CASSERDRMNTEAFF.

The rearrangement uses TRBV10-2 and TRBJ2-7; D is unclear. CDR3 size: 13 residues. The germline gives CDR1 WSHSY, CDR2 SAAADI. Trimming removed 7 bases at V and 0 bases at J, with 10 bases between. The CDR3: CASIGGNSYEQYF. CDR3 coding DNA: TGCGCCAGCATAGGTGGTAACTCCTACGAGCAGTACTTC.

The rearrangement uses TRBV6-1 and TRBJ2-3; D is ambiguous. Trimming stripped 3 bases from V and 4 bases from J, with 11 bases between. This CDR3 contains 14 residues. Germline values: CDR1 MNHNS, CDR2 SASEGT. The CDR3 loop is CASSEGPNADTQYF. The CDR3 coding sequence is TGTGCCAGCAGTGAGGGTCCTAACGCAGATACGCAGTATTTT.

CDR3 nucleotides: TGTGCCAGCAGCCCCACGGGACAAGAGAACACTGAAGCTTTCTTT. This sequence encodes CASSPTGQENTEAFF. The chain couples TRBV5-6 to TRBJ1-1; maybe TRBD1 (6 bases). The V gene lost 4 bases and the J gene lost 1 base, with 14 bases spanning the gap. The CDR3 runs to 15 residues. Germline-derived CDR1 and CDR2 are SGHDT and YYEEEE.

CDR3 sequence: CASSQARVAGGPSSYEQYF. The CDR3 DNA reads TGTGCCAGCAGCCAAGCTCGGGTAGCGGGAGGGCCGAGCTCCTACGAGCAGTACTTC. V is TRBV4-2 and J is TRBJ2-7; 11 nucleotides line up with TRBD2. In germline, CDR1 is LGHNA, CDR2 YNFKEQ. V shed 1 base, J shed 0 bases, and the junction held 11 bases outside the gene matches. The CDR3 sequence is 19 residues long.

The chain recombines TRBV5-1 with TRBJ2-2, with 11 bases aligning to TRBD1. The CDR3 has 15 residues. V lost 5 bases and J lost 5; bases outside the gene matches: 5. The germline V gene encodes CDR1 SGHRS and CDR2 YFSETQ. Written as DNA, the CDR3 is TGCGCCAGCAGAGGACAGGGGGCAGGGACCGGGGAGCTGTTTTTT. Its protein is CASRGQGAGTGELFF.

This chain uses TRBV7-3 with TRBJ2-2; 7 bases line up with TRBD2. After removal of 5 bases from V and 8 bases from J, the junction contained 2 bases not matched to a gene. Germline V gene data show CDR1 as SGHTA and CDR2 as FQGTGA. The CDR3 sequence is 12 residues long. CDR3 amino acids: CASSRLAGELFF. The CDR3 nucleotides are TGTGCCAGCAGCCGACTAGCTGGGGAGCTGTTTTTT.

This sequence joins TRBV12-5 and TRBJ2-5; D is uncertain. The germline gives CDR1 LGHNT, CDR2 FRNRAP. CDR3 length equals 12 residues. Trimming removed 6 bases from V and 0 bases from J, with 5 bases in between. CDR3 protein: CASGRYQETQYF. CDR3 sequence (DNA): TGTGCTAGTGGCCGGTACCAAGAGACCCAGTACTTC.

The V gene is TRBV2, the J gene TRBJ1-5; unclear D gene. The CDR3 runs 17 residues. Germline V gene lookup returns CDR1 SNHLY and CDR2 FYNNEI. Trimming stripped 4 bases from V and 4 bases from J, with 20 bases between. CDR3 protein: CASSAAIGVASNQPQHF. The CDR3 DNA is TGTGCCAGCAGTGCCGCGATCGGGGTCGCTTCGAATCAGCCCCAGCATTTT.

In its sample, this clone was seen once. CDR3 in amino acids: CASSQVRLAGYTGELFF. The CDR3 DNA is TGTGCCAGCAGCCAAGTCCGACTAGCGGGATATACCGGGGAGCTGTTTTTT. This sequence joins TRBV3-1 (or the pseudogene TRBV3-2) and TRBJ2-2, with TRBD2 matching 11 bases. J was trimmed by 5 bases and V by 1 base; bases with no gene match: 6. Germline loops: CDR1 LGHDT, CDR2 YNNKEL (reference sequence). This CDR3 contains 17 residues.

The V and J genes are TRBV2 and TRBJ1-1; D remains unclear. The CDR3 spans 15 residues. Between the trimmed V and J ends, which lost 3 bases and 0 bases, there was a span of 11 bases. Germline V gene lookup returns CDR1 SNHLY and CDR2 FYNNEI. The DNA of the CDR3 is TGTGCCAGCAGTGAGGAGATTGGACTGAACACTGAAGCTTTCTTT. Protein: CASSEEIGLNTEAFF. Full variable domain (rest looked up from reference TRBV2 and TRBJ1-1): EPEVTQTPSHQVTQMGQEVILRCVPISNHLYFYWYRQILGQKVEFLVSFYNNEISEKSEIFDDQFSVERPDGSNFTLKIRSTKLEDSAMYFCASSEEIGLNTEAFFGQGTRLTVV.

Only one count was recorded for this clone. The rearrangement links TRBV12-3 or TRBV12-4 to TRBJ2-1; the D gene is possibly TRBD2 (6 bases). The V and J ends lost 7 bases and 7 bases respectively, with 11 bases between them. The CDR3 runs 12 residues. In DNA, the CDR3 is TGTGCCAGCACCCCTGGGGGGAATGAGCAGTTCTTC. Its protein product is CASTPGGNEQFF.

The rearrangement links TRBV28 to TRBJ2-7; 7 nucleotides match TRBD1. The V segment lost 5 bases and the J segment 3 bases; nucleotides outside the gene matches: 7. The germline CDR1 and CDR2 sequences are MDHEN and SYDVKM. The CDR3 has 14 residues. This chain's CDR3 is CASSQPGQNYEQYF. The CDR3 DNA sequence: TGTGCCAGCAGTCAACCGGGACAGAACTACGAGCAGTACTTC.

Details on this clone: This CDR3 is also generated by other DNA sequences in the sample. The chain has TRBV4-1 and TRBJ2-3; possibly TRBD2 for D (5 bases). The CDR3 has 15 amino acids. Looked up from germline, CDR1 is MGHRA and CDR2 is YSYEKL. Trimming shortened V by 4 bases and J by 1 base, and 12 bases separated the two germline ends. CDR3 sequence: CASSPLASGTDTQYF. The CDR3, as DNA: TGCGCCAGCAGCCCGCTAGCTTCCGGCACAGATACGCAGTATTTT.

This clone came up once. This chain connects TRBV5-1 to TRBJ2-2, with TRBD2 matching over 8 bases. CDR3 length: 16 amino acids. The ends lost 1 base at V and 2 bases at J; junction bases unmatched: 4. The germline gives CDR1 SGHRS, CDR2 YFSETQ. CDR3 protein: CASSLLSGRNTGELFF. In nucleotides, the CDR3 is TGCGCCAGCAGCTTGTTAAGCGGGAGAAACACCGGGGAGCTGTTTTTT. The whole variable domain, remainder taken from reference TRBV5-1 and TRBJ2-2, is KAGVTQTPRYLIKTRGQQVTLSCSPISGHRSVSWYQQTPGQGLQFLFEYFSETQRNKGNFPGRFSGRQFSNSRSEMNVSTLELGDSALYLCASSLLSGRNTGELFFGEGSRLTVL.

The chain carries TRBV27 and TRBJ2-7; TRBD1 might be the D (7 bases). The germline V gene has CDR1 MNHEY and CDR2 SMNVEV (reference sequence). V shed 6 bases and J shed 2 bases, with 11 bases lying between them. CDR3 length equals 13 residues. The CDR3 nucleotides read TGTGCCAGCAGCGGGGGACAGACCTACGAGCAGTACTTC. Amino acids: CASSGGQTYEQYF.

This sequence joins TRBV5-1 and TRBJ2-1; 9 bases map to TRBD2. The CDR3 has 15 residues. Trimming cost V 4 bases and J 4 bases; bases outside gene matches: 6. Looked up from germline, CDR1 is SGHRS and CDR2 is YFSETQ. The CDR3 reads CASSQTSGEYNEQFF. CDR3 nucleotide sequence: TGCGCCAGCAGCCAGACTAGCGGAGAATACAATGAGCAGTTCTTC.